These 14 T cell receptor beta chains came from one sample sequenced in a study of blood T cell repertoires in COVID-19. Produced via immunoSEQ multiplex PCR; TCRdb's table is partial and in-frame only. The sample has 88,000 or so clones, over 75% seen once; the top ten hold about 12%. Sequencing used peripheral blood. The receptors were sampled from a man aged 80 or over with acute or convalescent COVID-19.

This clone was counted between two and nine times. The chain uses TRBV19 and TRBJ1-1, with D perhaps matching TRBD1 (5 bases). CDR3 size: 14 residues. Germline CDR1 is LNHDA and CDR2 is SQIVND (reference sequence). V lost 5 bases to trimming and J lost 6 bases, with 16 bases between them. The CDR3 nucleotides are TGTGCCAGTAGTGATGGGGGGATTGTGTCTGAAGCTTTCTTT. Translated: CASSDGGIVSEAFF.

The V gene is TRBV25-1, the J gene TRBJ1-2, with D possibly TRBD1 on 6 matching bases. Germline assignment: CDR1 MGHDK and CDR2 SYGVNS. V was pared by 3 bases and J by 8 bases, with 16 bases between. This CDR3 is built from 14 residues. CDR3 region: CASSDPGAQGGYTF. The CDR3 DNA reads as TGTGCCAGCAGTGACCCAGGGGCACAGGGAGGCTACACCTTC.

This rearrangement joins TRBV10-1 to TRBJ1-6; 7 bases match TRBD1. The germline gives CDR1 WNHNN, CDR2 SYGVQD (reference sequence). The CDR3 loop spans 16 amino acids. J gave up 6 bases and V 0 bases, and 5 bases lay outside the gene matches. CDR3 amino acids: CASSESRAGGNSPLHF. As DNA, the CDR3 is TGCGCCAGCAGTGAGTCTCGGGCAGGGGGTAATTCACCCCTCCACTTT.

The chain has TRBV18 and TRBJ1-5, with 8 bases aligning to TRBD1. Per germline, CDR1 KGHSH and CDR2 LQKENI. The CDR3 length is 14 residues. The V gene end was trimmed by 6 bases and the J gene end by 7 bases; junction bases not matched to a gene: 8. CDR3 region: CASSEGQGRQPQHF. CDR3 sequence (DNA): TGTGCCAGCTCCGAAGGACAGGGTCGGCAGCCCCAGCATTTT.

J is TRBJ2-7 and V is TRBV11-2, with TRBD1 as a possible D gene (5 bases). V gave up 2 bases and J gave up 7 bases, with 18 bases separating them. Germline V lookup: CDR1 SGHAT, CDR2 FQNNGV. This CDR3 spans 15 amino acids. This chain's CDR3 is CASSLNQWGPGEQYF. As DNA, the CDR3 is TGTGCCAGCAGCTTAAATCAATGGGGCCCAGGAGAGCAGTACTTC.

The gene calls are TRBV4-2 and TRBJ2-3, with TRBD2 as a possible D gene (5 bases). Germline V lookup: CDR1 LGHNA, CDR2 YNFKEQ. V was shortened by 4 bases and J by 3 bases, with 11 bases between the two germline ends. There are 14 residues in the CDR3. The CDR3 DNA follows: TGTGCCAGCAGCCCTGGGGTAGCGACAGATACGCAGTATTTT. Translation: CASSPGVATDTQYF.

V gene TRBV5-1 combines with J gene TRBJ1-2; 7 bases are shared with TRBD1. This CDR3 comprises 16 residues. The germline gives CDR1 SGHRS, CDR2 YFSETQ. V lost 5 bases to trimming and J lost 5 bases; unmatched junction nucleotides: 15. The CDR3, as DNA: TGCGCCAGCAGTCCCCGACAGGGCCAGTCCCCTTATGGCTACACCTTC. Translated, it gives CASSPRQGQSPYGYTF.

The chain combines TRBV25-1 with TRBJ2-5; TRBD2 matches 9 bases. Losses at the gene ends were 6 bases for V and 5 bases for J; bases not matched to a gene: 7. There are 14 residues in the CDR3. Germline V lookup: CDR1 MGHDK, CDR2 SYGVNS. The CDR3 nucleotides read TGTGCCAGCAGCGCGGGGGGGCTTGGCGAGACCCAGTACTTC. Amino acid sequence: CASSAGGLGETQYF.

This CDR3 reads CASSFEGVGNQPQHF. In DNA, the CDR3 is TGTGCCAGCAGCTTCGAAGGGGTCGGCAATCAGCCCCAGCATTTT. J is TRBJ1-5 and V is TRBV7-2, with D possibly TRBD1 on 5 matching bases. V dropped 3 bases and J dropped 2 bases, with 11 bases sitting between them. CDR1 and CDR2 (germline): SGHTA, FQGNSA. The CDR3 loop spans 15 amino acids. The full variable domain, with the rest looked up from reference TRBV7-2 and TRBJ1-5, is GAGVSQSPSNKVTEKGKDVELRCDPISGHTALYWYRQSLGQGLEFLIYFQGNSAPDKSGLPSDRFSAERTGGSVSTLTIQRTQQEDSAVYLCASSFEGVGNQPQHFGDGTRLSIL.

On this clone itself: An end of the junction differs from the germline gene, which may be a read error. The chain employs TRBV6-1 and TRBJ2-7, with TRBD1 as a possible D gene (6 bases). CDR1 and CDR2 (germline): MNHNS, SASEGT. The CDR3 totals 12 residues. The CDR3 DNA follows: TGTGCCAGCAGTGAAGAGGGGGACGGTTCCGACTTC. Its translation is CASSEEGDGSDF.

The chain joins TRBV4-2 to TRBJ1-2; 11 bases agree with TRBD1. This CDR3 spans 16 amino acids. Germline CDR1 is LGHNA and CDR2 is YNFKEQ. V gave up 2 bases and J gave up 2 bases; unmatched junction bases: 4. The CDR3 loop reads CASSQPGQGGNYGYTF. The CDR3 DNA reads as TGTGCCAGCAGCCAACCGGGACAGGGGGGAAACTATGGCTACACCTTC.

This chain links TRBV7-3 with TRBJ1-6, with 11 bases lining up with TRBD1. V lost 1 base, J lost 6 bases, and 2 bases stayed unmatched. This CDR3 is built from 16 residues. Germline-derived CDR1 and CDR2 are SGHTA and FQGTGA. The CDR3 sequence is CASSLRGTGGNSPLHF. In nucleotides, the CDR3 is TGTGCCAGCAGCTTAAGGGGGACAGGGGGTAATTCACCCCTCCACTTT. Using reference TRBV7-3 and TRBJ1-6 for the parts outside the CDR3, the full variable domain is GAGVSQTPSNKVTEKGKYVELRCDPISGHTALYWYRQSLGQGPEFLIYFQGTGAADDSGLPNDRFFAVRPEGSVSTLKIQRTERGDSAVYLCASSLRGTGGNSPLHFGNGTRLTVT.

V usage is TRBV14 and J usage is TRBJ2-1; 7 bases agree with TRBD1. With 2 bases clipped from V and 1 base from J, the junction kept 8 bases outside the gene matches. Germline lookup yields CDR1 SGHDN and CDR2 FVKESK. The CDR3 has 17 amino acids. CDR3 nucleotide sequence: TGTGCCAGCAGCCAACATCAAGGGACAGCGTCCTACAATGAGCAGTTCTTC. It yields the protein CASSQHQGTASYNEQFF.

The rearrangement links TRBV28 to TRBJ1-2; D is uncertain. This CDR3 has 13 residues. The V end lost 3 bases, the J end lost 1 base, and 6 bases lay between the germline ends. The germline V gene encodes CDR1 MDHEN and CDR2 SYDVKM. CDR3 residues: CASSLFRNYGYTF. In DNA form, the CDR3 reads TGTGCCAGCAGTTTGTTCCGTAACTATGGCTACACCTTC.